The 17 T cell receptor beta chains below all came from one sample that was sequenced in a study of identical twins. MiXCR, run by TCRdb on the 5' RACE reads, gives a single entry per CDR3 protein. The table records fewer than 250,000 distinct CDR3 sequences, 7.5% of them present only once. The data were also submitted as part of a second study, on yellow fever vaccine responses in identical twins.

The sequencing sample was made of memory (CD45RO+) T cells sorted from blood. All receptors derive from a woman aged 18-29 years in good health.

This sequence joins TRBV7-2 and TRBJ2-3; 8 positions agree with TRBD2. The CDR3 is 16 residues long. Germline V gives CDR1 SGHTA, CDR2 FQGNSA. After removal of 5 bases from V and 0 bases from J, the junction contained 7 bases not matched to a gene. CDR3 amino acids: CASSHPSGPSTDTQYF. CDR3 in DNA: TGTGCCAGCAGCCACCCTAGCGGGCCTAGCACAGATACGCAGTATTTT. Together with reference TRBV7-2 and TRBJ2-3, the CDR3 gives the full variable domain: GAGVSQSPSNKVTEKGKDVELRCDPISGHTALYWYRQSLGQGLEFLIYFQGNSAPDKSGLPSDRFSAERTGGSVSTLTIQRTQQEDSAVYLCASSHPSGPSTDTQYFGPGTRLTVL.

The gene calls are TRBV19 and TRBJ1-1, with no clear D. Trimming left V 8 bases short and J 1 base short, with 20 bases between. Looked up from germline, CDR1 is LNHDA and CDR2 is SQIVND (reference sequence). CDR3 length equals 16 residues. The CDR3 sequence is CASCELPTKGNTEAFF. CDR3 sequence (DNA): TGTGCCAGTTGCGAACTACCCACAAAGGGGAACACTGAAGCTTTCTTT.

In its sample, this clonotype was seen a few times. The chain has TRBV6-5 and TRBJ2-5; D may be TRBD1 (6 bases). The V gene lost 4 bases and the J gene lost 10 bases, with 10 bases spanning the gap. The CDR3 consists of 11 residues. Per the germline V gene, CDR1 is MNHEY and CDR2 is SVGAGI. The CDR3 bases are TGTGCCAGCAGTTTCCCAGGGGACCAGTACTTC. Amino acid sequence: CASSFPGDQYF.

This clonotype was picked up a small number of times. The chain recombines TRBV6-1 with TRBJ2-2, with 9 bases fitting TRBD1. With 6 bases clipped from V and 3 bases from J, the junction kept 2 bases outside the gene matches. The length of the CDR3 is 14 residues. CDR1 MNHNS and CDR2 SASEGT come from the germline V gene. The CDR3 reads CASRGQGHTGELFF. The CDR3 nucleotides are TGTGCCAGCAGAGGACAGGGGCACACCGGGGAGCTGTTTTTT.

This clonotype was counted ten times or more. This chain links TRBV12-3 or TRBV12-4 with TRBJ2-2, with 8 bases aligning to TRBD2. Trimming removed 1 base from V and 7 bases from J; junction bases left unmatched: 5. CDR3 length: 15 residues. CDR3: CASSLEAGVIGELFF. The CDR3, as DNA: TGTGCCAGCAGTTTAGAAGCGGGAGTCATCGGGGAGCTGTTTTTT.

The chain recombines TRBV6-1 with TRBJ2-3, with D perhaps matching TRBD2 (5 bases). The CDR3 loop spans 14 amino acids. Germline V gene data show CDR1 as MNHNS and CDR2 as SASEGT. V lost 0 bases and J lost 10, with 14 bases in between. Written as DNA, the CDR3 is TGTGCCAGCAGTGAAGCATCGGGGTCTGGGGCGCAGTATTTT. Amino acids: CASSEASGSGAQYF.

The rearrangement links TRBV28 to TRBJ2-7; D uncertain. Germline V lookup: CDR1 MDHEN, CDR2 SYDVKM. Trimming removed 5 bases at V and 12 bases at J, with 8 bases between. This CDR3 contains 9 residues. CDR3 region: CASSPPRYF. CDR3 sequence (DNA): TGTGCCAGCAGTCCCCCCCGGTACTTC.

This clonotype was seen repeatedly, ten times or more. The rearrangement joins TRBV15 to TRBJ1-3, with D possibly being TRBD1 (5 bases). V lost 5 bases and J 4 bases, leaving 15 bases between the germline ends. The CDR3 spans 15 residues. The germline V gene has CDR1 LNHNV and CDR2 YYDKDF (reference sequence). For the CDR3, the DNA is TGTGCCACCAGCCCCAGGGCCTCGGGGGGAAACACCATATATTTT. Translated: CATSPRASGGNTIYF.

There are many counts of this clonotype. V gene TRBV20-1 combines with J gene TRBJ2-3; D possibly corresponds to TRBD2 (5 bases). V gave up 4 bases and J gave up 2 bases, with 22 bases separating them. The CDR3 totals 17 residues. Germline CDR1 is DFQATT and CDR2 is SNEGSKA (reference sequence). CDR3 DNA sequence: TGCAGTGCTAAGAGCTCCGAGCGGACTGGAGACACAGATACGCAGTATTTT. Protein product: CSAKSSERTGDTDTQYF.

This clonotype was observed at least ten times. The chain recombines TRBV12-3 or TRBV12-4 with TRBJ2-3; 13 bases fit TRBD2. V lost 4 bases to trimming and J lost 5 bases; unmatched junction nucleotides: 3. The CDR3 runs to 15 residues. The CDR3 protein is CASSSRTSGRDTQYF. In nucleotides, the CDR3 is TGTGCCAGCAGTTCTCGGACTAGCGGGAGAGATACGCAGTATTTT.

A few counts support this clonotype. The gene calls are TRBV5-1 and TRBJ1-1, with D perhaps TRBD1 (6 bases). This CDR3 contains 15 residues. Trimming took off 4 bases at V and 0 bases at J, with 13 bases between the two ends. Germline V gene lookup returns CDR1 SGHRS and CDR2 YFSETQ. The CDR3 is CASSVAGDMNTEAFF. The CDR3 DNA sequence: TGCGCCAGCAGCGTGGCTGGGGACATGAACACTGAAGCTTTCTTT.

This clonotype was found a few times. This chain joins TRBV5-1 and TRBJ1-6; D call uncertain. Germline-derived CDR1 and CDR2 are SGHRS and YFSETQ. CDR3 length: 15 residues. V was trimmed by 0 bases and J by 10 bases, leaving 14 bases between them. The CDR3, as DNA: TGCGCCAGCAGCTTGGTTTCGGTTTCGGAATCACCCCTCCACTTT. This codes for CASSLVSVSESPLHF.

CDR3 DNA: TGTGCCAGCAGCCCCGGTCGTGGGACAGGGGACACCGGGGAGCTGTTTTTT. This encodes CASSPGRGTGDTGELFF. V gene TRBV7-9 combines with J gene TRBJ2-2; 10 nucleotides line up with TRBD1. Germline trimming cut 5 bases from V and 3 bases from J; bases unmatched to any gene: 9. From germline, CDR1 is SEHNR and CDR2 FQNEAQ (reference sequence). This CDR3 is 17 amino acids long.

This clonotype was observed a few times. V and J are TRBV20-1 and TRBJ2-1, with unresolved D. Between the trimmed V and J ends, which lost 5 bases and 1 base, there was a span of 12 bases. The CDR3 spans 14 residues. CDR1 and CDR2 (germline): DFQATT, SNEGSKA (reference sequence). CDR3 amino acids: CSAQVLSSYNEQFF. The CDR3 nucleotides read TGCAGTGCTCAAGTTTTATCGTCCTACAATGAGCAGTTCTTC.

This clonotype occurred many times. This rearrangement joins TRBV7-8 to TRBJ2-1, with a weak D call TRBD2 (7 bases). Trimming removed 1 base at V and 5 bases at J, with 15 bases between. CDR1 and CDR2 from the germline V gene are SGHVS and FQNEAQ. The CDR3 totals 16 residues. The CDR3 spells CASSLVGGGPNNEQFF. Written as DNA, the CDR3 is TGTGCCAGCAGCTTAGTAGGGGGAGGGCCGAACAATGAGCAGTTCTTC.

This clonotype was seen repeatedly, ten times or more. The V gene is TRBV12-3 or TRBV12-4, the J gene TRBJ2-5; TRBD1 matches 9 bases. The length of the CDR3 is 14 residues. The V gene end was trimmed by 6 bases and the J gene end by 9 bases; junction bases not matched to a gene: 11. CDR3 in DNA: TGTGCCAGCAGCCGGGACAGGGTCCAGGAGGCCCAGTACTTC. It specifies CASSRDRVQEAQYF.

This clonotype was picked up a small number of times. The V call is TRBV6-5, the J call TRBJ2-3; D unclear. This CDR3 is 11 amino acids long. Germline values: CDR1 MNHEY, CDR2 SVGAGI. V shed 6 bases and J shed 7 bases, with 8 bases lying between them. CDR3 DNA sequence: TGTGCCAGCAGGAAGGTGCATACGCAGTATTTT. Translating gives CASRKVHTQYF.